The 21 T cell receptor beta chains below come from one sample, sequenced in a study of T cell responses to AZD1222 COVID-19 vaccine. Sequenced by immunoSEQ multiplex PCR; TCRdb stores in-frame clones only, minus some. The repertoire includes around 70,000 clones, around 89% of them detected once, and around 4.8% sits in the top ten. The specimen comprised peripheral blood, sampled 28 days after the second dose of the MenACWY control vaccine. These receptors originate from an adult who received the MenACWY meningococcal vaccine as a control.

A few counts support this clone. The chain links TRBV5-1 to TRBJ2-3, with D possibly TRBD2 on 7 matching bases. Germline V gene data show CDR1 as SGHRS and CDR2 as YFSETQ. V was cut by 3 bases and J by 0 bases, with 14 bases left in between. This CDR3 has 16 amino acids. Here the CDR3 reads CASSSQWGGSTDTQYF. The DNA for the CDR3 is TGCGCCAGCAGCTCCCAGTGGGGGGGCAGCACAGATACGCAGTATTTT.

The rearrangement uses TRBV7-2 and TRBJ1-2; D ambiguous. V gave up 4 bases and J gave up 4 bases, with 10 bases separating them. Germline V CDR1 and CDR2: SGHTA, FQGNSA. The CDR3 loop spans 13 amino acids. The CDR3 spells CASSSNAAYGYTF. DNA of the CDR3: TGTGCCAGCAGCTCCAACGCGGCCTATGGCTACACCTTC.

The genes are TRBV5-1 and TRBJ2-2; D is ambiguous. Germline CDR1 is SGHRS and CDR2 is YFSETQ. The V end lost 0 bases, the J end lost 11 bases, and 14 bases lay between the germline ends. The CDR3 extends over 14 amino acids. The CDR3 nucleotides read TGCGCCAGCAGCTTGGCGACCCCACTGGGAGAGCTGTTTTTT. It is translated as CASSLATPLGELFF.

This clone showed up just once. The CDR3 region has the DNA TGTGCCAGCAGTTACCGTACATTTTCACCCCTCCACTTT. Its protein product is CASSYRTFSPLHF. The rearrangement joins TRBV6-5 to TRBJ1-6, with D unclear. Trimming removed 2 bases at V and 9 bases at J, with 8 bases between. Germline-derived CDR1 and CDR2 are MNHEY and SVGAGI. The CDR3 loop spans 13 amino acids.

CDR3 sequence reads: CASSRREGYQPQHF. As DNA, the CDR3 is TGTGCCAGCAGCCGCCGGGAGGGATATCAGCCCCAGCATTTT. The chain recombines TRBV7-2 with TRBJ1-5; no firm D call. V lost 5 bases, J lost 5 bases, and 13 bases lay in between. Germline V CDR1 and CDR2: SGHTA, FQGNSA. The CDR3 is 14 residues long.

This clone was found a few times. The chain has TRBV7-2 and TRBJ1-1; D remains ambiguous. This CDR3 comprises 15 residues. V was clipped by 5 bases and J by 0 bases, with 13 bases between them. Germline-derived CDR1 and CDR2 are SGHTA and FQGNSA. Here the CDR3 DNA reads TGTGCCAGCAGCCCAGGAGTGGGGATGAACACTGAAGCTTTCTTT. This gives the protein CASSPGVGMNTEAFF. Full variable domain (missing parts from reference TRBV7-2 and TRBJ1-1): GAGVSQSPSNKVTEKGKDVELRCDPISGHTALYWYRQSLGQGLEFLIYFQGNSAPDKSGLPSDRFSAERTGGSVSTLTIQRTQQEDSAVYLCASSPGVGMNTEAFFGQGTRLTVV.

The chain links TRBV29-1 to TRBJ2-7, with 9 bases lining up with TRBD1. This CDR3 is built from 13 residues. V shed 7 bases and J 5 bases; nucleotides not matched to a gene: 9. Germline V gives CDR1 SQVTM, CDR2 ANQGSEA. The chain's CDR3 is CSAQGTGIHEQYF. The CDR3 DNA reads TGCAGCGCCCAAGGGACAGGGATCCACGAGCAGTACTTC.

This clone was seen once. The chain joins TRBV7-2 to TRBJ2-7, with 9 nucleotides matching TRBD1. V was pared by 5 bases and J by 7 bases, with 9 bases of the junction left unmatched. Germline V gives CDR1 SGHTA, CDR2 FQGNSA. The CDR3 contains 14 residues. Here the CDR3 reads CASSPGQGFQEQYF. CDR3 DNA: TGTGCCAGCAGCCCGGGACAGGGTTTTCAAGAGCAGTACTTC.

The rearrangement joins TRBV10-2 to TRBJ2-7; no clear D gene. Germline V gene sequence: CDR1 WSHSY, CDR2 SAAADI. There are 14 residues in the CDR3. V was clipped by 5 bases and J by 1 base, with 12 bases between them. Here the CDR3 reads CASSLARTSYEQYF. The CDR3 DNA is TGCGCCAGCAGTCTCGCCAGGACGTCCTACGAGCAGTACTTC.

The V and J genes are TRBV3-1 (or the pseudogene TRBV3-2) and TRBJ2-2, with 9 bases matching TRBD2. The germline V gene has CDR1 LGHDT and CDR2 YNNKEL (reference sequence). This CDR3 has 16 amino acids. The junction had 7 bases not matched to a gene; V was cut back by 4 bases and J by 4 bases. The CDR3 region has the DNA TGTGCCAGCAGCCCTGTAGCGGGGGCTGGCACCGGGGAGCTGTTTTTT. Amino acids: CASSPVAGAGTGELFF.

The CDR3, as DNA: TGTGCCAGCAGTGAATTGGGCGTAGGCCAGCCCCAGCATTTT. Protein sequence: CASSELGVGQPQHF. The chain joins TRBV6-1 to TRBJ1-5; no reliable D call. Per germline, CDR1 MNHNS and CDR2 SASEGT. With 2 bases removed from V and 7 bases from J, the gap between germline ends came to 12 bases. The CDR3 is made up of 14 amino acids.

The chain links TRBV4-3 to TRBJ1-5; perhaps TRBD1 as D (6 bases). Looked up from germline, CDR1 is LGHNA and CDR2 is YSLEER. The CDR3 extends over 16 amino acids. V lost 0 bases, J lost 7 bases, and 16 bases lay in between. DNA for the CDR3: TGCGCCAGCAGCCAAGATCTAGGGGGGGCATCGCAGCCCCAGCATTTT. Protein: CASSQDLGGASQPQHF.

This rearrangement joins TRBV29-1 to TRBJ2-7; D remains unclear. The CDR3 loop spans 12 amino acids. The V end was cut by 7 bases, the J end by 0 bases, with 10 bases between. Germline CDR1 is SQVTM and CDR2 is ANQGSEA. The CDR3 is CSAGTSSYEQYF. For the CDR3, the DNA is TGCAGCGCCGGAACCTCCTCCTACGAGCAGTACTTC.

V is TRBV10-3 and J is TRBJ2-2; no clear D. V gave up 0 bases and J gave up 3 bases, with 8 bases separating them. From germline, CDR1 is ENHRY and CDR2 SYGVKD. The CDR3 covers 15 residues. In nucleotides, the CDR3 is TGTGCCATCAGTGAGTCCTGGGCGGACACCGGGGAGCTGTTTTTT. This encodes CAISESWADTGELFF.

This sequence joins TRBV2 and TRBJ1-6; D is possibly TRBD1 (5 bases). This CDR3 is 15 amino acids long. Trimming took off 4 bases at V and 10 bases at J, with 17 bases between the two ends. Looked up from germline, CDR1 is SNHLY and CDR2 is FYNNEI. The CDR3 reads CASSGVDSMVSPLHF. CDR3 DNA: TGTGCCAGCAGTGGCGTCGACAGTATGGTGTCACCCCTCCACTTT.

The chain combines TRBV7-8 with TRBJ2-1; 7 bases are shared with TRBD1. The J segment lost 2 bases and the V segment lost 1 base, leaving 14 bases of the junction unmatched. Germline V gene lookup returns CDR1 SGHVS and CDR2 FQNEAQ. This CDR3 is built from 19 residues. CDR3 nucleotide sequence: TGTGCCAGCAGCTTAGGGAAGCAGGGGGATAAGGGTCCCTACAATGAGCAGTTCTTC. Protein: CASSLGKQGDKGPYNEQFF.

The rearrangement links TRBV4-1 to TRBJ2-1, with TRBD1 as a possible D gene (5 bases). Trimming took off 0 bases at V and 4 bases at J, with 10 bases between the two ends. Germline assignment: CDR1 MGHRA and CDR2 YSYEKL. There are 15 residues in the CDR3. In DNA form, the CDR3 reads TGCGCCAGCAGCCAAGAAGGGGCTAGTTACAATGAGCAGTTCTTC. It encodes CASSQEGASYNEQFF.

In this sample, this clone turned up a few times. The chain employs TRBV7-2 and TRBJ1-3, with TRBD1 matching 7 bases. Germline values: CDR1 SGHTA, CDR2 FQGNSA. The CDR3 contains 17 residues. Unmatched junction bases numbered 13, after V lost 4 bases and J lost 4 bases. The CDR3 DNA sequence: TGTGCCAGCAGCTCCCACCAAGGGGGCAGCGGAGGAAACACCATATATTTT. It is translated as CASSSHQGGSGGNTIYF.

V is TRBV4-1 and J is TRBJ2-2; 7 positions agree with TRBD1. The length of the CDR3 is 17 residues. The germline V gene has CDR1 MGHRA and CDR2 YSYEKL. The trim removed 3 bases at V and 0 bases at J, leaving 7 bases unmatched. The CDR3 nucleotides are TGCGCCAGCAGCCAGGTCCTTCAGGGGGCGAACACCGGGGAGCTGTTTTTT. This gives the protein CASSQVLQGANTGELFF.

V and J are TRBV2 and TRBJ1-2; D remains unclear. The CDR3 covers 14 residues. Germline loops: CDR1 SNHLY, CDR2 FYNNEI. V lost 2 bases, J lost 5 bases, and 12 bases lay in between. CDR3 DNA sequence: TGTGCCAGCAGTGAATTGGGAGCGGGATATGGCTACACCTTC. Its protein product is CASSELGAGYGYTF.

The V gene is TRBV2, the J gene TRBJ1-3; 10 nucleotides line up with TRBD1. CDR3 length: 14 residues. Germline lookup yields CDR1 SNHLY and CDR2 FYNNEI. The V and J ends lost 7 bases and 2 bases, in that order; junction bases with no gene match: 2. The CDR3 DNA reads TGTGCCAGCACGGGACAGGGGACTGGAAACACCATATATTTT. It encodes CASTGQGTGNTIYF.